The subject of this entry is one TCR beta chain. The antigen remains undetermined. These data originate in a study of OX40 agonist ivuxolimab in advanced cancers. The study, taken as a whole, reports: At 0.1 to 3.0 mg/kg, CD4+ and CD8+ blood T cells expanded clonally by week 6.

CDR1 is KGHSH and CDR2 is LQKENI in the germline V gene. V dropped 2 bases and J dropped 3 bases, with 8 bases sitting between them. This CDR3 contains 15 residues. Assay: immunoSEQ multiplex PCR; the TCRdb copy retains only in-frame clones and omits some. Of more than 75,000 clones in the sample, 70% to 90% were seen once. The chain carries TRBV18 and TRBJ1-6, with a possible D match to TRBD1 (5 bases). The specimen was CD4+ or CD8+ T cells sorted from blood, collected in a trial of the OX40 agonist ivuxolimab. The TCR was taken from an adult with an advanced solid tumor such as melanoma, head and neck, liver or kidney cancer. Here the CDR3 reads CASSPGADYNSPLHF. CDR3 bases: TGTGCCAGCTCACCAGGGGCAGACTATAATTCACCCCTCCACTTT.